This T cell receptor beta chain is drawn from a study of T cell repertoires and HLA-DP antigens. About this clone: The antigen remains undetermined.

Amplification used primers for 54 TRBV and 13 TRBJ segments. Assay: immunoSEQ multiplex PCR; the TCRdb copy retains only in-frame clones and omits some. The data show tens of thousands of clones, about 82% seen once. Purity of the untouched CD4+ T cells was around 98%. This CDR3 spans 17 amino acids. Germline V gene lookup returns CDR1 LNHDA and CDR2 SQIVND (reference sequence). V was pared by 1 base and J by 0 bases, with 15 bases between. The genes are TRBV19 and TRBJ1-2; D is unclear. The origin of this receptor is a man aged 60-69 years in good health and CMV-seronegative. Sequencing was performed on CD4+ T cells from PBMCs. The CDR3 loop is CASSIVRPSTSNYGYTF. CDR3 DNA sequence: TGTGCCAGTAGTATAGTCAGGCCTTCGACCTCTAACTATGGCTACACCTTC.